This TCR beta chain was recovered during a study of cytomegalovirus exposure and HLA in healthy donors. The PCR used 60 Vbeta and 13 Jbeta primers. The protocol was immunoSEQ multiplex PCR, while the TCRdb copy is restricted to in-frame clones and leaves out a portion. The data contain fewer than 110,000 clones, roughly 72% of them singletons. The length of the CDR3 is 15 residues. Germline lookup yields CDR1 LNHDA and CDR2 SQIVND (reference sequence). Trimming left V 5 bases short and J 0 bases short, with 11 bases between. Sequencing was carried out using PBMCs. This sequence was found in a man aged 25-40 years in good health and CMV-seronegative. The chain recombines TRBV19 with TRBJ1-5, with D maybe TRBD1 (6 bases). The CDR3 spells CASSVQGPSNQPQHF. In nucleotides, the CDR3 is TGTGCCAGTAGTGTACAGGGTCCTAGCAATCAGCCCCAGCATTTT.